Below, 25 T cell receptor beta chains from the same sample are listed, as sequenced in a study of cytomegalovirus exposure and HLA in healthy donors. A multiplex PCR was run with 60 Vbeta primers and 13 Jbeta primers. The assay was immunoSEQ multiplex PCR, and TCRdb's table has in-frame clones only and misses some. The data show some 150,000 clones, with around 86% seen just once and just over 8% held by the top ten. Sequencing was performed on PBMCs. The origin of the receptors is a woman between 50 and 59 years old in good health and CMV-seropositive.

There are a few counts of this clone. The chain carries TRBV2 and TRBJ2-3, with 12 bases fitting TRBD2. Germline values: CDR1 SNHLY, CDR2 FYNNEI. The trim removed 2 bases at V and 4 bases at J, leaving 1 base unmatched. The CDR3 loop spans 15 amino acids. Here the CDR3 reads CASSEWTSGADTQYF. In DNA, the CDR3 is TGTGCCAGCAGTGAATGGACTAGCGGGGCAGATACGCAGTATTTT.

With regard to this clone: One junction end does not reproduce the germline sequence, and a read error may be involved. This chain uses TRBV2 with TRBJ2-6; TRBD1 is a possible D gene (5 bases). The CDR3 has 14 residues. Germline lookup yields CDR1 SNHLY and CDR2 FYNNEI. The CDR3 DNA is TGTGCCAGCAGCCCACGCTCTGGGGCCAACGGCCTGACTTTC. Amino acid sequence: CASSPRSGANGLTF.

The CDR3 spells CASSYGQGHSPLHF. The CDR3 DNA reads as TGTGCCAGCAGTTACGGACAGGGCCATTCACCCCTCCACTTT. The V gene is TRBV6-5, the J gene TRBJ1-6; TRBD1 aligns across 8 bases. The junction had 2 bases not matched to a gene; V was cut back by 2 bases and J by 8 bases. Germline V gene data show CDR1 as MNHEY and CDR2 as SVGAGI. This CDR3 has 14 residues.

A few counts support this clone. This rearrangement joins TRBV19 to TRBJ1-4; no definite D call. This CDR3 is 15 amino acids long. The germline CDR1 and CDR2 sequences are LNHDA and SQIVND (reference sequence). Trimming shortened V by 3 bases and J by 0 bases, and 8 bases separated the two germline ends. The CDR3 sequence is CASSIGRATNEKLFF. CDR3 nucleotides: TGTGCCAGTAGTATCGGGAGGGCAACTAATGAAAAACTGTTTTTT.

The chain joins TRBV5-5 to TRBJ1-1; the match to TRBD1 covers 9 bases. Germline V gene sequence: CDR1 SGHKS, CDR2 YYEKEE (reference sequence). The CDR3 totals 14 residues. V lost 6 bases, J lost 4 bases, and 7 bases stayed unmatched. Here the CDR3 reads CASTETGGSTEAFF. Written as DNA, the CDR3 is TGTGCCAGCACAGAGACAGGGGGGAGCACTGAAGCTTTCTTT.

The chain uses TRBV7-2 and TRBJ1-3; 10 bases map to TRBD1. Germline V gives CDR1 SGHTA, CDR2 FQGNSA. This CDR3 has 18 amino acids. V lost 3 bases and J lost 0; bases outside the gene matches: 8. The CDR3 spells CASSFLPGQGSSGNTIYF. CDR3 sequence (DNA): TGTGCCAGCAGCTTTCTACCGGGACAGGGGAGCTCTGGAAACACCATATATTTT.

The chain combines TRBV27 with TRBJ2-5, with TRBD2 matching 11 bases. The J call is doubtful: the DNA matches TRBJ2-7 better. Looked up from germline, CDR1 is MNHEY and CDR2 is SMNVEV (reference sequence). The CDR3 has 16 amino acids. The CDR3 region has the DNA TGTGCCAGCAGTTTAATCCTAGCGGGAGGCCCCTACGAGCAGTACTTC. Translating gives CASSLILAGGPYEQYF.

J is TRBJ2-1 and V is TRBV6-5; no definite D call. This CDR3 is built from 15 residues. V shed 2 bases and J shed 2 bases, with 10 bases lying between them. From germline, CDR1 is MNHEY and CDR2 SVGAGI. CDR3 residues: CASSYLPYAYNEQFF. CDR3 nucleotides: TGTGCCAGCAGTTACCTCCCCTACGCCTACAATGAGCAGTTCTTC.

CDR3 in DNA: TGCGCCAGCAGCCAAGATAAGGGGCGCTATGGCTACACCTTC. It specifies CASSQDKGRYGYTF. The rearrangement links TRBV4-3 to TRBJ1-2, with D perhaps TRBD1 (5 bases). The CDR3 extends over 14 amino acids. Per germline, CDR1 LGHNA and CDR2 YSLEER. Trimming cost V 0 bases and J 4 bases, with 9 bases left between them.

The chain combines TRBV29-1 with TRBJ2-3, with 7 bases fitting TRBD2. V shed 8 bases, J shed 3 bases, and the junction held 8 bases outside the gene matches. This CDR3 comprises 13 residues. Per germline, CDR1 SQVTM and CDR2 ANQGSEA. Here the CDR3 reads CSTGTILTDTQYF. The CDR3 nucleotides are TGCAGCACTGGGACTATCCTAACAGATACGCAGTATTTT.

This chain connects TRBV7-2 to TRBJ1-1; D not certain. This CDR3 is 16 amino acids long. CDR1 and CDR2 (germline): SGHTA, FQGNSA. With 1 base removed from V and 0 bases from J, the gap between germline ends came to 12 bases. The CDR3 nucleotides read TGTGCCAGCAGCTTAGGCCCGGTACAGATGAACACTGAAGCTTTCTTT. It is translated as CASSLGPVQMNTEAFF. The full variable domain, completed using reference TRBV7-2 and TRBJ1-1, is GAGVSQSPSNKVTEKGKDVELRCDPISGHTALYWYRQSLGQGLEFLIYFQGNSAPDKSGLPSDRFSAERTGGSVSTLTIQRTQQEDSAVYLCASSLGPVQMNTEAFFGQGTRLTVV.

The chain carries TRBV6-1 and TRBJ2-2, with D tentatively TRBD1 (5 bases). The V end was cut by 6 bases, the J end by 7 bases, with 9 bases between. The length of the CDR3 is 12 residues. Germline CDR1 and CDR2: MNHNS and SASEGT. The CDR3 here is CASSRVDGELFF. CDR3 sequence (DNA): TGTGCCAGCAGCAGGGTTGACGGGGAGCTGTTTTTT.

This clone was observed a single time. The gene calls are TRBV5-1 and TRBJ1-3; no firm D call. V was pared by 2 bases and J by 4 bases, with 10 bases between. Germline V gives CDR1 SGHRS, CDR2 YFSETQ. The CDR3 runs to 14 residues. The CDR3 loop reads CASSFGDDGNTIYF. The CDR3 DNA reads as TGCGCCAGCAGCTTCGGGGATGACGGAAACACCATATATTTT.

The V call is TRBV28, the J call TRBJ1-1; no clear D. Trimming shortened V by 3 bases and J by 10 bases, and 15 bases separated the two germline ends. The germline V gene encodes CDR1 MDHEN and CDR2 SYDVKM. The CDR3 has 13 residues. The CDR3 DNA sequence: TGTGCCAGCAGTTTGAGTTTCAACGGAGGAGCTTTCTTT. This gives the protein CASSLSFNGGAFF.

The CDR3 reads CASSSPRGGGVNEQFF. CDR3 DNA sequence: TGTGCCAGCAGCTCCCCTAGGGGGGGAGGAGTCAATGAGCAGTTCTTC. The chain uses TRBV7-2 and TRBJ2-1, with D tentatively TRBD2 (7 bases). The length of the CDR3 is 16 residues. The germline V gene encodes CDR1 SGHTA and CDR2 FQGNSA. The V end was cut by 4 bases, the J end by 6 bases, with 19 bases between.

The chain couples TRBV28 to TRBJ2-7; TRBD2 might be the D (7 bases). Germline lookup yields CDR1 MDHEN and CDR2 SYDVKM. Trimming pared 11 bases from V and 5 bases from J, leaving 22 bases between. The CDR3 consists of 14 residues. The CDR3 bases are TGTGCCGTTGGGAGGGGGGGTCCCCTACACGAGCAGTACTTC. Its translation: CAVGRGGPLHEQYF.

The genes are TRBV29-1 and TRBJ2-3; D is ambiguous. CDR1 and CDR2 from the germline V gene are SQVTM and ANQGSEA. The ends were cut back, 2 bases at V and 4 bases at J, with 4 bases in the middle. This CDR3 has 11 amino acids. The CDR3, as DNA: TGCAGCGTTGAACTAGCAGATACGCAGTATTTT. Protein sequence: CSVELADTQYF.

The chain carries TRBV29-1 and TRBJ2-3; D call uncertain. CDR3 size: 13 residues. CDR1 SQVTM and CDR2 ANQGSEA come from the germline V gene. The ends were cut back, 4 bases at V and 2 bases at J, with 10 bases in the middle. CDR3 region: CSVVGAPTDTQYF. The CDR3 DNA reads as TGCAGCGTTGTCGGAGCGCCCACAGATACGCAGTATTTT.

This clone came up a few times. The gene calls are TRBV5-1 and TRBJ2-2; D gene uncertain. CDR1 is SGHRS and CDR2 is YFSETQ in the germline V gene. Trimming took 4 bases from V and 2 from J, leaving 6 bases between them. The CDR3 covers 13 residues. CDR3 coding DNA: TGCGCCAGCAGCGGGCGTAACACCGGGGAGCTGTTTTTT. It yields the protein CASSGRNTGELFF. Based on the CDR3 plus reference TRBV5-1 and TRBJ2-2, the full variable domain is KAGVTQTPRYLIKTRGQQVTLSCSPISGHRSVSWYQQTPGQGLQFLFEYFSETQRNKGNFPGRFSGRQFSNSRSEMNVSTLELGDSALYLCASSGRNTGELFFGEGSRLTVL.

The chain combines TRBV5-1 with TRBJ1-6, with TRBD1 as a possible D gene (6 bases). With 4 bases removed from V and 8 bases from J, the gap between germline ends came to 16 bases. CDR3 length: 15 residues. Germline CDR1 reads SGHRS; CDR2 reads YFSETQ. The CDR3 protein is CASSLVQGTYSPLHF. The CDR3 region has the DNA TGCGCCAGCAGCCTCGTACAGGGTACCTATTCACCCCTCCACTTT.

This clone was seen just once. The CDR3 DNA reads TGTGCCTGGAGTCGAGGGACTAGCGGGAGGGAAGATACGCAGTATTTT. Its protein is CAWSRGTSGREDTQYF. This sequence joins TRBV30 and TRBJ2-3, with TRBD2 matching 16 bases. Unmatched junction bases numbered 4, after V lost 2 bases and J lost 5 bases. Germline-derived CDR1 and CDR2 are GTSNPN and SVGIG (reference sequence). The CDR3 is 16 amino acids.

The table lists this clone with a count of one. The J gene is TRBJ2-3, the V gene TRBV20-1, with 7 bases lining up with TRBD2. Germline loops: CDR1 DFQATT, CDR2 SNEGSKA (reference sequence). The V segment lost 4 bases and the J segment 5 bases; nucleotides outside the gene matches: 0. This CDR3 is built from 11 residues. The CDR3 DNA reads as TGCAGTGCTACTAGCGGAGATACGCAGTATTTT. Translating it yields CSATSGDTQYF.

In its sample, this clone was seen a few times. This sequence joins TRBV5-1 and TRBJ1-1, with TRBD1 identical over 7 bases. V shed 5 bases and J 0 bases; nucleotides not matched to a gene: 4. Germline loops: CDR1 SGHRS, CDR2 YFSETQ. CDR3 length equals 14 residues. The CDR3 DNA is TGCGCCAGCAGACCAGGGACAGTGAACACTGAAGCTTTCTTT. Translation: CASRPGTVNTEAFF.

The chain links TRBV4-3 to TRBJ1-2; 9 bases fit TRBD1. Germline CDR1 LGHNA, CDR2 YSLEER. This CDR3 is 14 amino acids long. V lost 1 base to trimming and J lost 6 bases; unmatched junction nucleotides: 3. CDR3 DNA: TGCGCCAGCAGCCAAGTGGGACAGGGAGATGGCTACACCTTC. Protein: CASSQVGQGDGYTF.

The J gene is TRBJ2-7, the V gene TRBV6-5, with D perhaps matching TRBD1 (5 bases). Germline values: CDR1 MNHEY, CDR2 SVGAGI. The length of the CDR3 is 14 residues. V lost 2 bases, J lost 5 bases, and 13 bases lay in between. This chain's CDR3 is CASSYGDRRDEQYF. DNA of the CDR3: TGTGCCAGCAGTTACGGTGACAGAAGAGACGAGCAGTACTTC.